The 10 T cell receptor beta chains in this list originate from one sample, sequenced in a study of lymphopenia after photon versus proton radiotherapy (dated by TCRdb to between 2018 and 2021). The library was obtained by the immunoSEQ multiplex PCR assay. This is the immuneACCESS table as TCRdb keeps it, with only in-frame sequences that have V and J called. A part of the clones is gone; compared with another copy, unresolved V genes explain less than half, and the rest is unexplained. This sample holds tens of thousands of clones; about 86% were observed only once. The ten biggest clones cover under 1.5% of the sample. The source was peripheral blood, collected from a patient treated with proton-based radiotherapy. These receptors all come from a man aged 60 to 75 with pancreatic cancer.

The V and J genes are TRBV28 and TRBJ1-2; D ambiguous. The germline V gene has CDR1 MDHEN and CDR2 SYDVKM. V was clipped by 6 bases and J by 8 bases, with 22 bases between them. The CDR3 runs to 15 residues. CDR3 amino acids: CASSVVQGSPLGYTF. CDR3 DNA: TGTGCCAGCAGCGTGGTTCAAGGATCCCCCTTAGGCTACACCTTC.

V and J are TRBV9 and TRBJ2-1; D is tentatively TRBD1 or TRBD2 (5 bases each). CDR1 and CDR2 (germline): SGDLS, YYNGEE. Trimming took 0 bases from V and 5 from J, leaving 12 bases between them. This CDR3 is 15 amino acids long. The CDR3 DNA follows: TGTGCCAGCAGCGTAGTTGGGACCAAAGACAATGAGCAGTTCTTC. Translating gives CASSVVGTKDNEQFF. The variable domain in full, with the rest retrieved from reference TRBV9 and TRBJ2-1, is DSGVTQTPKHLITATGQRVTLRCSPRSGDLSVYWYQQSLDQGLQFLIQYYNGEERAKGNILERFSAQQFPDLHSELNLSSLELGDSALYFCASSVVGTKDNEQFFGPGTRLTVL.

The chain has TRBV7-9 and TRBJ2-1; D call uncertain. Trimming stripped 1 base from V and 7 bases from J, with 8 bases between. Germline V CDR1 and CDR2: SEHNR, FQNEAQ (reference sequence). The CDR3 is made up of 13 amino acids. CDR3 DNA sequence: TGTGCCAGCAGCTTAGTTGAAGGTAATGAGCAGTTCTTC. Amino acids: CASSLVEGNEQFF. Filled out from reference TRBV7-9 and TRBJ2-1, the complete variable domain reads DTGVSQNPRHKITKRGQNVTFRCDPISEHNRLYWYRQTLGQGPEFLTYFQNEAQLEKSRLLSDRFSAERPKGSFSTLEIQRTEQGDSAMYLCASSLVEGNEQFFGPGTRLTVL.

The chain couples TRBV28 to TRBJ2-7; 10 positions match TRBD1. The CDR3 runs 15 residues. The germline V gene has CDR1 MDHEN and CDR2 SYDVKM. Trimming took 5 bases from V and 2 from J; bases not matched to a gene: 6. This CDR3 reads CASSRPGQGTYEQYF. Here the CDR3 DNA reads TGTGCCAGCAGTCGACCGGGACAGGGGACCTACGAGCAGTACTTC.

V usage is TRBV20-1 and J usage is TRBJ2-1; D not certain. The V end was cut by 6 bases, the J end by 4 bases, with 7 bases between. Germline lookup yields CDR1 DFQATT and CDR2 SNEGSKA (reference sequence). The CDR3 consists of 11 residues. The CDR3 region is CSADWYNEQFF. The CDR3 DNA sequence: TGCAGTGCCGACTGGTACAATGAGCAGTTCTTC.

The V and J genes are TRBV2 and TRBJ2-2; TRBD1 matches 9 bases. CDR3 length: 19 residues. CDR1 and CDR2 from the germline V gene are SNHLY and FYNNEI. With V trimmed by 9 bases and J by 5 bases, 22 bases remained unmatched. The CDR3 loop is CASSSPRTDRGGRTGELFF. In DNA form, the CDR3 reads TGTGCCAGTAGTTCCCCCCGAACGGACAGGGGAGGGCGGACCGGGGAGCTGTTTTTT. The complete variable domain, with remaining parts taken from reference TRBV2 and TRBJ2-2, reads EPEVTQTPSHQVTQMGQEVILRCVPISNHLYFYWYRQILGQKVEFLVSFYNNEISEKSEIFDDQFSVERPDGSNFTLKIRSTKLEDSAMYFCASSSPRTDRGGRTGELFFGEGSRLTVL.

The chain links TRBV6-1 to TRBJ1-2; D unclear. The CDR3 loop spans 13 amino acids. From germline, CDR1 is MNHNS and CDR2 SASEGT. V was trimmed by 0 bases and J by 4 bases, leaving 6 bases between them. CDR3 sequence: CASSEAAGYGYTF. In nucleotides, the CDR3 is TGTGCCAGCAGTGAAGCTGCAGGCTATGGCTACACCTTC.

The chain uses TRBV10-3 and TRBJ2-1; D not certain. CDR1 and CDR2 from the germline V gene are ENHRY and SYGVKD. The CDR3 spans 11 residues. The V gene lost 1 base and the J gene lost 7 bases, with 2 bases spanning the gap. CDR3 sequence reads: CAISEFNEQFF. CDR3 DNA: TGTGCCATCAGTGAGTTTAATGAGCAGTTCTTC.

This chain connects TRBV28 to TRBJ2-7, with unresolved D. V lost 6 bases and J lost 4, with 16 bases in between. The CDR3 is 14 residues long. Looked up from germline, CDR1 is MDHEN and CDR2 is SYDVKM. The CDR3 coding sequence is TGTGCCAGCAGCCCAAATCGGGCTCATTACGAGCAGTACTTC. Protein sequence: CASSPNRAHYEQYF.

The chain has TRBV9 and TRBJ2-2; D gene unclear. Trimming took off 0 bases at V and 3 bases at J, with 12 bases between the two ends. Germline lookup yields CDR1 SGDLS and CDR2 YYNGEE. The CDR3 runs to 16 residues. This CDR3 reads CASSVGAHGYTGELFF. The CDR3 DNA reads TGTGCCAGCAGCGTAGGGGCACACGGATACACCGGGGAGCTGTTTTTT.